These 5 T cell receptor beta chains were all obtained from the same sample, sequenced in a study of shared clonotypes between healthy human individuals. TCRdb's table, derived via immunoSEQ multiplex PCR, lists solely in-frame clones and lacks some. The sample lists approximately 2.1 million clones; approximately 95% were seen once. Material for sequencing was naive CD4+ T cells from PBMCs. Subset noted: CD45RA+ positively selected. The source of these receptors is a man younger than 35 in good health. Some clones in this sample may be carry-over from other donors' samples.

For the CDR3, the DNA is TGTGCCTGGAAATGGGACCTTGGTTCACCCCTCCACTTT. Translation: CAWKWDLGSPLHF. This chain links TRBV30 with TRBJ1-6, with D tentatively TRBD1 (5 bases). CDR1 and CDR2 from the germline V gene are GTSNPN and SVGIG (reference sequence). Trimming took off 4 bases at V and 9 bases at J, with 13 bases between the two ends. The CDR3 loop spans 13 amino acids.

The chain links TRBV19 to TRBJ1-2; D not certain. CDR3 size: 15 residues. V lost 5 bases to trimming and J lost 6 bases, with 19 bases between them. Germline V gene sequence: CDR1 LNHDA, CDR2 SQIVND (reference sequence). The DNA for the CDR3 is TGTGCCAGTAGTCTTACCACAAGGACGACGAATGGCTACACCTTC. It encodes CASSLTTRTTNGYTF.

The chain couples TRBV7-2 to TRBJ1-4; D not certain. Trimming shortened V by 1 base and J by 5 bases, and 5 bases separated the two germline ends. Germline V gene sequence: CDR1 SGHTA, CDR2 FQGNSA. CDR3 length: 13 amino acids. The CDR3 DNA reads as TGTGCCAGCAGCTTAGACGGGAATGAAAAACTGTTTTTT. It yields the protein CASSLDGNEKLFF.

J is TRBJ2-7 and V is TRBV7-8; maybe TRBD2 (6 bases). The CDR3 spans 12 residues. The V end lost 5 bases, the J end lost 9 bases, and 14 bases lay between the germline ends. The germline gives CDR1 SGHVS, CDR2 FQNEAQ. CDR3 loop: CASSPTLEGQYF. CDR3 sequence (DNA): TGTGCCAGCAGCCCCACGTTGGAGGGGCAGTACTTC.

The chain combines TRBV7-3 with TRBJ2-2; TRBD2 matches 8 bases. CDR3 size: 15 residues. From germline, CDR1 is SGHTA and CDR2 FQGTGA. J was trimmed by 4 bases and V by 5 bases; bases with no gene match: 6. In DNA form, the CDR3 reads TGTGCCAGCAGCCCCCCGGGGGGGAGCACCGGGGAGCTGTTTTTT. Residues: CASSPPGGSTGELFF.